This TCR beta chain derives from a study of response to subunit inactivated influenza vaccine. Study-wide points: It was the authors' suggestion that each seasonal influenza vaccination recruits few new T cells.

TCRdb processed the RT-PCR reads anew with MiXCR; each CDR3 protein has one entry. The sample holds 650,000 to 700,000 distinct CDR3 sequences, more than 15% seen once. V lost 3 bases and J lost 1, with 16 bases in between. CDR3 length: 16 amino acids. Looked up from germline, CDR1 is MDHEN and CDR2 is SYDVKM. Of note for this clonotype: The antigen is unknown.

The sequence derives from a man in his fifties who received an inactivated influenza vaccine. The sequencing here drew on PBMCs from blood, taken about 11 days after vaccination. The chain combines TRBV28 with TRBJ2-7; D assignment may be TRBD1 or TRBD2 (5 bases each). The CDR3 DNA sequence: TGTGCCAGCAGTTTGACGGGGCTAGGCCTTTCCTACGAGCAGTACTTC. This codes for CASSLTGLGLSYEQYF.